The clone carrying this TCR beta chain is a singleton in its sample. As yet, its antigen is unknown. Donors had nominal health at sampling but likely had unrecorded immune exposures. In germline, CDR1 is DFQATT, CDR2 SNEGSKA (reference sequence). The CDR3 is 11 residues long. With 7 bases removed from V and 9 bases from J, the gap between germline ends came to 13 bases. The sample originates from a study of cytomegalovirus exposure and HLA in healthy donors. Study-wide background: Researchers previously reported finding about 110 million unique TCR beta sequences from 170 million or so T cells.

PCR amplification relied on 60 Vbeta primers (plus 13 Jbeta primers). Assay: immunoSEQ multiplex PCR; the TCRdb copy retains only in-frame clones and omits some. The sample lists 140,000 to 150,000 clones; roughly four fifths were seen once. Study-wide results and caveats: Associated with cytomegalovirus, according to the listing, were 150 to 200 TCR beta chains.

The sequencing sample was made of PBMCs. This rearrangement joins TRBV20-1 to TRBJ2-1; D gene ambiguous. The origin of this receptor is a woman aged 60 to 75 in good health and CMV-seropositive. The CDR3 here is CSVPSRGEQFF. In DNA, the CDR3 is TGCAGTGTTCCGTCTCGCGGTGAGCAGTTCTTC.